This T cell receptor beta chain was profiled in a study of blood T cells in healthy people across ages. About the research overall: The template switching approach captured approximately one barcoded beta molecule for every two T cells. Overall study findings and caveats: Per-million-T-cell TCR beta diversity fell roughly linearly with age. Diversity estimates drawn from one million T cells were deemed underestimates.

About this clonotype: Its antigen is not identified.

With 6 bases clipped from V and 2 bases from J, the junction kept 6 bases outside the gene matches. There are 13 residues in the CDR3. Germline V gene lookup returns CDR1 SQVTM and CDR2 ANQGSEA. Together with a sample-barcoded 5' primer, a J-beta primer mix was included in a second PCR lasting about 7 to 11 cycles. TCRdb redid the calling of the 5' RACE reads with MiXCR, one entry per CDR3 protein. Here the sample spans hundreds of thousands of distinct CDR3 sequences, around a fifth being singletons. Total RNA extracted from each sample amounted to at least 6 micrograms. This TCR was sampled from a man aged 70-80 years in good health. The chain uses TRBV29-1 and TRBJ2-7; 8 positions agree with TRBD1. The material sequenced was blood. This chain's CDR3 is CSVRTGWAYEQYF. The CDR3 coding sequence is TGCAGCGTCCGGACAGGGTGGGCCTACGAGCAGTACTTC.